This TCR beta chain was recovered during a study of blood T cells in healthy people across ages (dated by TCRdb to between 2015 and 2017). At the level of the whole study: In model experiments, roughly one uniquely barcoded TCR beta cDNA molecule per two T cells was captured by template switching. For two donors (one aged 18 to 30 and one aged 80 or older), the study analyzed two additional independent replicas of 1 million unique cDNA reads from the same blood draw. Using deep sequencing normalized with unique cDNA molecular identifiers, the study measured how TCR beta repertoire diversity changes with age. To avoid experimental bias, donors of different ages were spread randomly across the sequencing lanes. Four age groups were formed from the donors: young (average approximately 15 years), middle-aged (around 39), aged (62) and long-lived (less than 85).

From its cysteine to its phenylalanine, the CDR3 spans 12 amino acids. The CDR3 DNA has 36 bases and is translated from base 1. Looking up the germline V gene yields CDR1 SGHNT and CDR2 YENEEA. The trim is 5 bases for V and 2 bases for J, with a gap of 6 bases between the germline ends. Receptor libraries were prepared by 5' RACE. Sequencing was performed on an Illumina HiSeq 2500. A second PCR of roughly 6 to 11 cycles was run with a J-beta primer mix and a sample-barcoded 5' primer. A template-switch 5' adaptor carrying 12 random nucleotides introduced a unique molecular identifier onto each TCR beta cDNA molecule. Each sample yielded at least 2.5 million CDR3-containing paired-end reads. The Mint cDNA synthesis kit, primed by a TRBC-specific oligonucleotide, was used to synthesize first-strand cDNA from all RNA. After uracil-DNA glycosylase treatment, a first 18-cycle PCR used universal primers M1SS and BC2_uni_R on all cDNA. The paper's data handling went like this. Each sample was normalized by randomly selecting 1 million high-quality reads, each carrying a distinct molecular identifier. Reads with shared molecular identifiers were discarded instead of being binned into consensus sequences. CDR3 identification, clonotype clustering and error correction used MiTCR with a Q25 quality threshold and the strictest error-elimination algorithm. Lower-bound total TCR beta diversity was estimated with a nonparametric unseen species model using Euler transformation. The public reads were reanalyzed by TCRdb: fastp trimming at Q25, MiXCR alignment, in-frame beta chains only. Rows merge per CDR3 protein into single entries with the most common DNA and genes. These V and J calls are TCRdb output, not the study's own analysis. The sample table shows approximately 800,000 distinct CDR3 sequences, and 45% to 70% are seen once. The ten biggest clones cover about a quarter of the sample.

Turning to this clonotype: This clone's antigen is unknown. Base quality data are lacking; no much larger clone is found one base away.

Donors were a few dozen systemically healthy Caucasian individuals from Russia aged roughly 6 to 90 years. Each donor gave 9.5 to 10 milliliters of peripheral blood, drawn into EDTA-treated Vacutainer tubes. PBMCs were isolated by Ficoll-Paque density-gradient centrifugation, with at least 6.5 million obtained per sample. Trizol reagent was used to extract total RNA from PBMCs, with at least 6 micrograms per sample. For every donor, flow cytometry on a PBMC aliquot measured the percentage of naive CD45RAhigh/CD27high T cells. Broad study findings and their caveats: Estimates of total diversity from one million sequenced T cells were regarded as lower bounds and underestimates. Because the CMV infection status of the donors was unknown, age-related changes in expanded clonotypes may potentially have been confounded. The percentage of naive T cells measured by flow cytometry correlated strongly with observed TCR beta diversity. Because profiling used bulk unsorted PBMCs, naive and antigen-experienced compartments could not be compared conclusively. The long-lived group showed more naive CD4+ T cells, fewer expanded clones and increased TCR diversity than the aged group, suggesting age selection. Observed TCR beta diversity per million T cells fell roughly linearly with age, and a significant reduction was already apparent by age about 38.

This clonotype originated in a man between 35 and 55 years old in good health. Sequencing was performed on blood. Rearrangement joined TRBV11-3 to TRBJ1-1; the D gene lacks a confident call. The DNA sequence is as follows: TGTGCCAGCAGCCACACAAACACTGAAGCTTTCTTT. This sequence encodes CASSHTNTEAFF. Full variable domain (CDR3 extended with the reference TRBV11-3 and TRBJ1-1 proteins): EAGVVQSPRYKIIEKKQPVAFWCNPISGHNTLYWYLQNLGQGPELLIRYENEEAVDDSQLPKDRFSAERLKGVDSTLKIQPAELGDSAVYLCASSHTNTEAFFGQGTRLTVV.